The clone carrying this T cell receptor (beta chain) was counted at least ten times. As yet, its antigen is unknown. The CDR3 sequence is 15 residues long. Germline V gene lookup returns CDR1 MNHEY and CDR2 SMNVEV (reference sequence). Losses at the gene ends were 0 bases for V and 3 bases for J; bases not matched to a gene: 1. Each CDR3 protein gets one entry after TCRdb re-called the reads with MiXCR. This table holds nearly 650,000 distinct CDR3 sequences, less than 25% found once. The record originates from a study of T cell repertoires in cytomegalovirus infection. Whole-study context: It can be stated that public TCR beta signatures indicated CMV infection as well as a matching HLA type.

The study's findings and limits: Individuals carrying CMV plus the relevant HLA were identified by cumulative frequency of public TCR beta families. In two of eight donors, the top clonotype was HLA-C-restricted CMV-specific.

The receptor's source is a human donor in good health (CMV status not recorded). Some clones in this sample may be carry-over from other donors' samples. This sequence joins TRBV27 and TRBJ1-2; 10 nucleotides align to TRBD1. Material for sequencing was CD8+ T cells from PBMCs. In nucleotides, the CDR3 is TGTGCCAGCAGTTTATCGGGGACAGGGGACTATGGCTACACCTTC. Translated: CASSLSGTGDYGYTF.